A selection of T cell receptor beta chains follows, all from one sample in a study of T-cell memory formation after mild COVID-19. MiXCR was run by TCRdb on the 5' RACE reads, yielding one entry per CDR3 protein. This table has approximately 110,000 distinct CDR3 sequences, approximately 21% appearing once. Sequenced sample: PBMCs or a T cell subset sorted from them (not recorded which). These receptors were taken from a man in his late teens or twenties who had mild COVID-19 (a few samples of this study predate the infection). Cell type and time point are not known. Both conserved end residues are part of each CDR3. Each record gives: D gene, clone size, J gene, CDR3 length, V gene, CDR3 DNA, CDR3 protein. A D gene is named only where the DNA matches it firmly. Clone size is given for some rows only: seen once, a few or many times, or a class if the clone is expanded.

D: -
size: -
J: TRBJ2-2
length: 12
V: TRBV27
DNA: TGTGCCAGCAGTTTGGGGTGGGGGGAGCTGTTTTTT
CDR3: CASSLGWGELFF

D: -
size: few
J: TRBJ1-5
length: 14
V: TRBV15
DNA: TGTGCCACCAGCGGCCTGGGACCTTATCAGCCCCAGCATTTT
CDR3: CATSGLGPYQPQHF

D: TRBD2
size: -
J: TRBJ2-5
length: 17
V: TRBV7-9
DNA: TGTGCCAGCAGCTCCGGCGGGGGAGGCATCGACCAAGAGACCCAGTACTTC
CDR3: CASSSGGGGIDQETQYF

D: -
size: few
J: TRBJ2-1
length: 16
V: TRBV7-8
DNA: TGTGCCAGCAGCACCTTTACCGTGAGCTCCTACAATGAGCAGTTCTTC
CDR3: CASSTFTVSSYNEQFF

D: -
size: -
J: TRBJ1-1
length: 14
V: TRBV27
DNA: TGTGCCAGCAGTTCGGGACGGGAGAACACTGAAGCTTTCTTT
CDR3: CASSSGRENTEAFF

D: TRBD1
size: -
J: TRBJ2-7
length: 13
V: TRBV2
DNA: TGTGCCAGCATAAAAGACAGGGACGACGAGCAGTACTTC
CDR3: CASIKDRDDEQYF

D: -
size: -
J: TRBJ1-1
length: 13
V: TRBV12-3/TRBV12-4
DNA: TGTGCCAGCAGTTTTCAGGAGAACACTGAAGCTTTCTTT
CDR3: CASSFQENTEAFF

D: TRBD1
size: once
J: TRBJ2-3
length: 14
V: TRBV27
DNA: TGTGCCAGCGGGGGACAGGGGCCCACAGATACGCAGTATTTT
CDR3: CASGGQGPTDTQYF

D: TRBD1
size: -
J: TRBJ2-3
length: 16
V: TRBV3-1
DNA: TGTGCCAGCAGCCAAAATCGCAGGGGGCGGACAGATACGCAGTATTTT
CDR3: CASSQNRRGRTDTQYF

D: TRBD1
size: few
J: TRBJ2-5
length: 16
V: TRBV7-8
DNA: TGTGCCAGCAGCTTAGACGGGACAGGGCAGCAAGAGACCCAGTACTTC
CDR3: CASSLDGTGQQETQYF

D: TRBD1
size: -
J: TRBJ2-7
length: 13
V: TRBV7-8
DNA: TGTGCCAGCAGCTTCACAGGGGGGTACGAGCAGTACTTC
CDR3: CASSFTGGYEQYF

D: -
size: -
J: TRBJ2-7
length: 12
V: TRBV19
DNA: TGTGCCACCAGCCAGGATTCCTACGAGCAGTACTTC
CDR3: CATSQDSYEQYF

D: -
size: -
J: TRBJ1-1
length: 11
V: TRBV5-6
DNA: TGTGCCAGCAACTTGGGACATGTAGCTTTCTTT
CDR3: CASNLGHVAFF

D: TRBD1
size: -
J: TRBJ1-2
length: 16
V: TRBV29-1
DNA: TGCAGCGTTCCCTTTGGAGTAGGGACAGGGGGCTATGGCTACACCTTC
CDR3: CSVPFGVGTGGYGYTF

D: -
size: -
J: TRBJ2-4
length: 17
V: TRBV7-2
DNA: TGTGCCAGCAGCTTCAGGACAGAGAAACCTTTAGGGGTTATTCAGTACTTC
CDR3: CASSFRTEKPLGVIQYF

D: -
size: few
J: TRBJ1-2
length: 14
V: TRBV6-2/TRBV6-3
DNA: TGTGCCAGCAGTGTTACCGGGATTCACTATGGCTACACCTTC
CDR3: CASSVTGIHYGYTF

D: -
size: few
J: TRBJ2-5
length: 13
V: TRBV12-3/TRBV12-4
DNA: TGTGCCAGCAGGGGGAGGGGGGAAGAGACCCAGTACTTC
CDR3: CASRGRGEETQYF

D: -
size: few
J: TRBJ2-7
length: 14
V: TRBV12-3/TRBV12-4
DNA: TGTGCCAGCAGTTTCGGCGGGCATGCCTACGAGCAGTACTTC
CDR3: CASSFGGHAYEQYF

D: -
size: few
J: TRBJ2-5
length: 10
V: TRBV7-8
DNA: TGTGCCAGCAGCATAATGCCTCAGTACTTC
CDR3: CASSIMPQYF

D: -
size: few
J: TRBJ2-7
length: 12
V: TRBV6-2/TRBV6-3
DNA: TGTGCCAGCAGTCTCAGCGTAAACGAGCAGTACTTC
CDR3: CASSLSVNEQYF

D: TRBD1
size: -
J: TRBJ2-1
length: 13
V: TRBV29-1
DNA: TGCAGCGGCGGACAGGGTAATTACAATGAGCAGTTCTTC
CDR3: CSGGQGNYNEQFF

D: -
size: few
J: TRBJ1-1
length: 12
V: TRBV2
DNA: TGTGCCAGCAGTGAAGGAGGGGAAGGCGCTTTCTTT
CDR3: CASSEGGEGAFF

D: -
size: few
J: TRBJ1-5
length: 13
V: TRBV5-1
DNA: TGCGCCAGCAGCTTGGAAGGGAAACAGCCCCAGCATTTT
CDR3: CASSLEGKQPQHF

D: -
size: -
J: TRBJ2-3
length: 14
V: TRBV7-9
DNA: TGTGCCAGCAGCTTTACCTCGAGCACAGATACGCAGTATTTT
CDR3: CASSFTSSTDTQYF

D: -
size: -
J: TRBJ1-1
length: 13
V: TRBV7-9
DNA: TGTGCCAGCAGCCTAACGGAGTGGCCTGAAGCTTTCTTT
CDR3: CASSLTEWPEAFF